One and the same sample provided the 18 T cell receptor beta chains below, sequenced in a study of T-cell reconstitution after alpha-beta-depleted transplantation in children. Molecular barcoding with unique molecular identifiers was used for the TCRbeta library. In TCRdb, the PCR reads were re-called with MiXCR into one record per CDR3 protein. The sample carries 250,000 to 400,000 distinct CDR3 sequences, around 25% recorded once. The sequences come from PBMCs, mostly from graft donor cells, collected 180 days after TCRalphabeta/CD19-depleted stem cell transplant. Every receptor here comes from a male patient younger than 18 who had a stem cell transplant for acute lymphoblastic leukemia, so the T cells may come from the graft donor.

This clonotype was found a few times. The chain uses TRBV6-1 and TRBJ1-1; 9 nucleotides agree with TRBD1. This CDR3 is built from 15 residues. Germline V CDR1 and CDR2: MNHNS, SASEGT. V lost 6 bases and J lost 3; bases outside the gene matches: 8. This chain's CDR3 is CASRPHRGPDTEAFF. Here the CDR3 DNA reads TGTGCCAGCAGACCCCACAGGGGGCCGGACACTGAAGCTTTCTTT.

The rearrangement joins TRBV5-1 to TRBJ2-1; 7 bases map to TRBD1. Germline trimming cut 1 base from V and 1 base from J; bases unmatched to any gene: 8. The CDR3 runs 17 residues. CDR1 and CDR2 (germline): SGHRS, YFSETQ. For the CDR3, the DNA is TGCGCCAGCAGCTTGAACCGACAGGGCAGGTCCTACAATGAGCAGTTCTTC. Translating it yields CASSLNRQGRSYNEQFF.

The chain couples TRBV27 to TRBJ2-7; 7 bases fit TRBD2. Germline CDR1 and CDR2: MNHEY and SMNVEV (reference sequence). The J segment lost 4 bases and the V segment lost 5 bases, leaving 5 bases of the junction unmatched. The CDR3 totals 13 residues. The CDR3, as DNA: TGTGCCAGCAGTCCCGGGACTAAATACGAGCAGTACTTC. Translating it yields CASSPGTKYEQYF.

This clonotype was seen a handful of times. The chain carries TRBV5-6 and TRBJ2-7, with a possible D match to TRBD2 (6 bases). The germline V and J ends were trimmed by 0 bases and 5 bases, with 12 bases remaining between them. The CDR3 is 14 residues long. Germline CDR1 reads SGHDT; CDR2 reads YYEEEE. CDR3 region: CASSLDGEVNEQYF. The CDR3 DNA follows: TGTGCCAGCAGCTTGGATGGGGAGGTCAACGAGCAGTACTTC.

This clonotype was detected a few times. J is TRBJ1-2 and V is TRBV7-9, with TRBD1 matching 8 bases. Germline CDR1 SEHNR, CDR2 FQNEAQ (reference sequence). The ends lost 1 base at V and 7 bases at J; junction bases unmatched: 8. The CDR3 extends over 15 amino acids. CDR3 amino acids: CASSLGGQGPTGYTF. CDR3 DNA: TGTGCCAGCAGCTTAGGCGGACAGGGACCTACTGGCTACACCTTC.

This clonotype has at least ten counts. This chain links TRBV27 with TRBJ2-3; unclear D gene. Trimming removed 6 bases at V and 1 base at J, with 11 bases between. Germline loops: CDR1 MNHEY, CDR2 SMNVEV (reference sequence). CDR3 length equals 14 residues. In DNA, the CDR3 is TGTGCCAGCAGCCCTCGAGAGGGCACAGATACGCAGTATTTT. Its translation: CASSPREGTDTQYF.

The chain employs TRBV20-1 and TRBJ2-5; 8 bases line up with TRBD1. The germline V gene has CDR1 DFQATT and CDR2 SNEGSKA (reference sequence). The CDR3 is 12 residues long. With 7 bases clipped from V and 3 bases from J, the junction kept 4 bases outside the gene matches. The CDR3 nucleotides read TGCAGTGGGGGACAGGCTAAAGAGACCCAGTACTTC. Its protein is CSGGQAKETQYF.

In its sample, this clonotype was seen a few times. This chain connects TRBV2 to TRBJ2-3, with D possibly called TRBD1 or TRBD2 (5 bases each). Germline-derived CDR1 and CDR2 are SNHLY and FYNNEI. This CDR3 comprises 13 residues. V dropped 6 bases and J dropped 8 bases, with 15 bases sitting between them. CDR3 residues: CASRRGLRVTQYF. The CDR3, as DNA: TGTGCCAGCAGGAGGGGCTTACGGGTTACGCAGTATTTT.

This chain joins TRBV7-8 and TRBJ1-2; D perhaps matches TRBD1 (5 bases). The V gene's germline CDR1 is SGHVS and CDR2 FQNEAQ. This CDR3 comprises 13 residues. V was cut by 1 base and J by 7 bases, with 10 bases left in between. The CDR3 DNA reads TGTGCCAGCAGCTTAGGGGGGACGGGTGGCTACACCTTC. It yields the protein CASSLGGTGGYTF.

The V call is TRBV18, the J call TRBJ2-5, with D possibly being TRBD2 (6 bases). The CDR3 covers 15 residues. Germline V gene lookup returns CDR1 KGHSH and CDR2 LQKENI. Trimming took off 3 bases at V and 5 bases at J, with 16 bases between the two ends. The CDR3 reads CASSPSVGGTETQYF. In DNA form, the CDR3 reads TGTGCCAGCTCACCTTCGGTAGGCGGGACCGAGACCCAGTACTTC.

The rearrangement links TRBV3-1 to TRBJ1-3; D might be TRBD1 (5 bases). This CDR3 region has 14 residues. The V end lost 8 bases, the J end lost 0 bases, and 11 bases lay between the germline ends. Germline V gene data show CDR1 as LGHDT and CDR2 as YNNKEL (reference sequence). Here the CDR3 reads CASGLDNSGNTIYF. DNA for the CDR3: TGTGCCAGCGGCTTGGACAACTCTGGAAACACCATATATTTT.

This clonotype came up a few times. The CDR3 nucleotides read TGCGCCAGCAGCTGCCTAGCGGGAAGCTCTGGGGCCAACGTCCTGACTTTC. Encoded protein: CASSCLAGSSGANVLTF. This chain links TRBV5-1 with TRBJ2-6; 9 bases line up with TRBD2. The trim removed 3 bases at V and 0 bases at J, leaving 4 bases unmatched. This CDR3 comprises 17 residues. CDR1 and CDR2 from the germline V gene are SGHRS and YFSETQ.

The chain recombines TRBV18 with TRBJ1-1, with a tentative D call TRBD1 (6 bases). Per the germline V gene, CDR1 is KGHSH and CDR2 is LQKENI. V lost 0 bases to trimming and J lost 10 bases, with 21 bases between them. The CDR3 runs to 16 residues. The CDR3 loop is CASSPPDRGRGGGAFF. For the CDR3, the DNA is TGTGCCAGCTCACCACCGGATCGGGGCCGCGGAGGGGGAGCTTTCTTT.

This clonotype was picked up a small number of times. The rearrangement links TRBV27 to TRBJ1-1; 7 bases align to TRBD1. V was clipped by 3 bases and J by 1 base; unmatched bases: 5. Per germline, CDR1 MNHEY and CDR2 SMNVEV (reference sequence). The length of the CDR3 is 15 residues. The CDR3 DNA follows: TGTGCCAGCAGTTTCCGAGACAGGGCGAACACTGAAGCTTTCTTT. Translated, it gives CASSFRDRANTEAFF.

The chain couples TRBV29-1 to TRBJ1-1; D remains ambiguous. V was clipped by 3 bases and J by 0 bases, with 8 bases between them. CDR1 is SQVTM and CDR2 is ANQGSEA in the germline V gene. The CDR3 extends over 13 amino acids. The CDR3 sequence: CSVEAGMNTEAFF. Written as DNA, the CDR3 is TGCAGCGTTGAGGCAGGAATGAACACTGAAGCTTTCTTT.

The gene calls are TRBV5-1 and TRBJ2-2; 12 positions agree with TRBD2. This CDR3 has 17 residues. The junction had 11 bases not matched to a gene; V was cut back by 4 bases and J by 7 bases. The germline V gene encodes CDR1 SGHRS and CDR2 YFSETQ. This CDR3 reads CASSPQTSGRTSGELFF. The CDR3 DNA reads TGCGCCAGCAGCCCCCAGACTAGCGGGAGAACAAGCGGGGAGCTGTTTTTT.

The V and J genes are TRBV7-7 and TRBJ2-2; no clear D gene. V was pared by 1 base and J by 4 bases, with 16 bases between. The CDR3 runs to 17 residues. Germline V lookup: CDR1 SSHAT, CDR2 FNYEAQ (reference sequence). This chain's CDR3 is CASSLDSSGPFTGELFF. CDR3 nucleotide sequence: TGTGCCAGCAGCTTAGACTCCTCAGGCCCTTTCACCGGGGAGCTGTTTTTT.

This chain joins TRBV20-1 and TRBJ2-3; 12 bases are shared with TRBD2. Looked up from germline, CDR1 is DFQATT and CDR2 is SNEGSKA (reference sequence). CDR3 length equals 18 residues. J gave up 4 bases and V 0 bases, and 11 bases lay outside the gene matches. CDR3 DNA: TGCAGTGCTAGAGATTTGACTAGCGGGAGAAATCGTGCAGATACGCAGTATTTT. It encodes CSARDLTSGRNRADTQYF.